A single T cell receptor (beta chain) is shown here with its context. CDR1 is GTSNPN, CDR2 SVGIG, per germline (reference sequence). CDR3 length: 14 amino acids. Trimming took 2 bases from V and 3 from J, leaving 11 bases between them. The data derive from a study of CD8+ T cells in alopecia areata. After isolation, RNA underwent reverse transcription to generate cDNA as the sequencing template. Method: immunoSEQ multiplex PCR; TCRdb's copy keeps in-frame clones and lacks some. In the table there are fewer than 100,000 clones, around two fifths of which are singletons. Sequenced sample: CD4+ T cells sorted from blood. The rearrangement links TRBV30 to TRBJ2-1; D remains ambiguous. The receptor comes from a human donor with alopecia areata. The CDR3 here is CAWSRSIGYNEQFF. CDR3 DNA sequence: TGTGCCTGGAGTAGAAGTATAGGCTACAATGAGCAGTTCTTC.